This paragraph reports one TCR beta chain. Some clones are missing from TCRdb's copy, which holds only in-frame ones; the method was immunoSEQ multiplex PCR. This table has roughly 30,000 clones, 65% to 85% appearing once. The record originates from a study of blood T cell dynamics during melanoma immunotherapy. Time point: week 3, after first cycle of checkpoint inhibitor. Prior systemic cancer therapy, immunosuppressant use and other active malignancies excluded patients. CDR3 length: 14 amino acids. Trimming cost V 6 bases and J 5 bases, with 16 bases left between them. Looked up from germline, CDR1 is SEHNR and CDR2 is FQNEAQ (reference sequence).

The sequence was collected from a human donor with melanoma. Sequenced material: blood, taken from a patient treated with checkpoint blockade. The chain employs TRBV7-9 and TRBJ1-2; tentative D call: TRBD1 (5 bases). The CDR3 sequence: CASSRDPRQYGYTF. DNA of the CDR3: TGTGCCAGCAGTCGGGACCCCCGACAGTATGGCTACACCTTC.